A selection of T cell receptor beta chains follows, all from one sample in a study of T cells after yellow fever vaccination. TCRdb recomputed calls from the 5' RACE reads with MiXCR, one row per CDR3 protein. The sample has about 340,000 distinct CDR3 sequences, around 12% seen once; the top ten hold 2.5% to 4%. This specimen was CD4+ T cells sorted from PBMCs, taken 15 days after the yellow fever booster vaccination. The receptor set was obtained from a man aged 18 to 29 who received the YFV17D yellow fever vaccine. CDR3s include the opening cysteine and the closing phenylalanine or tryptophan. The D gene is left open where the match is weak. Clone size is shown for a subset of rows, as once, few, many or a class of expanded clone.

TRBD2	TRBV4-3	.	TRBJ2-3	CASSQDRGGFADTQYF	TGCGCCAGCAGCCAAGATCGGGGGGGGTTTGCAGATACGCAGTATTTT
.	TRBV2	.	TRBJ2-5	CASSELQETQYF	TGTGCCAGCAGTGAACTACAAGAGACCCAGTACTTC
.	TRBV10-3	many	TRBJ2-5	CAISGQGRSGGPETQYF	TGTGCCATCAGTGGACAGGGACGGAGCGGGGGACCCGAGACCCAGTACTTC
.	TRBV6-5	.	TRBJ1-1	CASSSGTGMEAFF	TGTGCCAGCAGTTCCGGGACCGGTATGGAAGCTTTCTTT
.	TRBV11-2	few	TRBJ1-2	CASSVGDANYGYTF	TGTGCCAGCAGCGTAGGAGACGCTAACTATGGCTACACCTTC
TRBD1	TRBV6-6	.	TRBJ2-5	CASSKSPGQAAETQYF	TGTGCCAGCAGCAAGAGCCCCGGACAGGCGGCGGAGACCCAGTACTTC
.	TRBV10-1	.	TRBJ1-1	CASRENAGHQVNTEAFF	TGCGCCAGCAGAGAGAACGCGGGTCACCAAGTCAACACTGAAGCTTTCTTT
.	TRBV14	.	TRBJ1-2	CASSQVGGGNIYGYTF	TGTGCCAGCAGCCAAGTAGGTGGAGGGAACATCTATGGCTACACCTTC
TRBD1	TRBV5-8	.	TRBJ1-1	CASSWTGGEAFF	TGTGCCAGCAGTTGGACAGGGGGCGAAGCTTTCTTT
.	TRBV5-1	.	TRBJ2-7	CASSLGVNEQYF	TGCGCCAGCAGCTTGGGAGTGAACGAGCAGTACTTC
.	TRBV12-3/TRBV12-4	.	TRBJ1-4	CASRGPVMEKLFF	TGTGCCAGCAGGGGGCCAGTTATGGAAAAACTGTTTTTT
.	TRBV7-2	.	TRBJ2-5	CASSFSRTIETQYF	TGTGCCAGCAGCTTTAGCAGAACAATAGAGACCCAGTACTTC
.	TRBV29-1	few	TRBJ2-2	CSVETQQGSGELFF	TGCAGCGTTGAAACCCAACAGGGATCCGGGGAGCTGTTTTTT
.	TRBV10-3	few	TRBJ1-3	CAISAAGESGNTIYF	TGTGCCATCAGTGCCGCGGGGGAATCTGGAAACACCATATATTTT
.	TRBV20-1	few	TRBJ1-2	CSARPDSYGYTF	TGCAGTGCTAGACCCGACAGCTATGGCTACACCTTC
TRBD1	TRBV7-2	few	TRBJ1-4	CASSSEMGQGGEKLFF	TGTGCCAGCAGCTCAGAGATGGGACAGGGAGGTGAAAAACTGTTTTTT
TRBD1	TRBV24-1	.	TRBJ2-5	CATSDLNRGLGSQETQYF	TGTGCCACCAGTGATTTGAACAGGGGGCTGGGGAGTCAAGAGACCCAGTACTTC
TRBD2	TRBV5-1	.	TRBJ2-2	CASSLGLAGENTGELFF	TGCGCCAGCAGCCTCGGACTAGCGGGGGAGAACACCGGGGAGCTGTTTTTT
.	TRBV14	many	TRBJ2-1	CASSSGEGYGEQFF	TGTGCCAGCAGTTCGGGAGAAGGGTACGGTGAGCAGTTCTTC
TRBD1	TRBV20-1	many	TRBJ1-5	CSAGQANQPQHF	TGCAGTGCTGGACAGGCCAATCAGCCCCAGCATTTT
.	TRBV6-2/TRBV6-3	.	TRBJ2-2	CATHRAPGELFF	TGTGCCACTCACAGGGCTCCCGGGGAGCTGTTTTTT
TRBD2	TRBV9	.	TRBJ2-3	CASSGRGESTDTQYF	TGTGCCAGCAGCGGACGGGGGGAGAGCACAGATACGCAGTATTTT